One and the same sample provided the 10 T cell receptor beta chains below, sequenced in a study of T cell responses to AZD1222 COVID-19 vaccine. Libraries were prepared by immunoSEQ multiplex PCR; TCRdb keeps only in-frame clonotypes and omits some of them. Among about 78,000 clones listed, 90% were seen once. Sequenced here: peripheral blood, sampled 28 days after the second AZD1222 dose. The receptors shown here come from an adult who received the AZD1222 COVID-19 vaccine.

The chain uses TRBV6-2 or TRBV6-3 and TRBJ1-4, with D hard to call. The CDR3 spans 15 residues. Trimming shortened V by 7 bases and J by 0 bases, and 12 bases separated the two germline ends. The germline V gene encodes CDR1 MNHEY and CDR2 SVGEGT. The CDR3, as DNA: TGTGCCAGCACCCCGGACGGAGCAACTAATGAAAAACTGTTTTTT. This sequence encodes CASTPDGATNEKLFF.

This CDR3 reads CASSWDRNEKLFF. The CDR3 nucleotides read TGTGCCAGCAGCTGGGACAGGAATGAAAAACTGTTTTTT. The chain employs TRBV7-2 and TRBJ1-4; TRBD1 matches 8 bases. The CDR3 totals 13 residues. The ends lost 4 bases at V and 5 bases at J; junction bases unmatched: 0. Germline CDR1 and CDR2: SGHTA and FQGNSA.

The CDR3 DNA reads TGTGCCAGCAGCTTACCCTCTAACAGGGTACGGACCGGGGAGCTGTTTTTT. It is translated as CASSLPSNRVRTGELFF. V gene TRBV13 combines with J gene TRBJ2-2; a weak D match, TRBD1 (6 bases). The V gene lost 2 bases and the J gene lost 5 bases, with 18 bases spanning the gap. Germline V gene lookup returns CDR1 PRHDT and CDR2 FYEKMQ (reference sequence). The length of the CDR3 is 17 residues.

This chain uses TRBV11-3 with TRBJ2-1, with TRBD2 identical over 14 bases. In germline, CDR1 is SGHNT, CDR2 YENEEA. The CDR3 spans 16 residues. V dropped 5 bases and J dropped 3; count of bases not matched to a gene: 3. The CDR3 protein is CASSPGTSGSYNEQFF. The CDR3 DNA is TGTGCCAGCAGCCCTGGGACTAGCGGGAGCTACAATGAGCAGTTCTTC.

This clone appeared once. The chain is built from TRBV7-7 and TRBJ2-3; D possibly matches TRBD1 or TRBD2 (5 bases each). V lost 1 base to trimming and J lost 6 bases, with 11 bases between them. Germline-derived CDR1 and CDR2 are SSHAT and FNYEAQ (reference sequence). The CDR3 runs 14 residues. The CDR3 region is CASSLGAGADTQYF. In DNA, the CDR3 is TGTGCCAGCAGCTTAGGGGCCGGGGCTGATACGCAGTATTTT.

The chain joins TRBV28 to TRBJ1-2; a possible D gene is TRBD1 (5 bases). The CDR3 runs 15 residues. V shed 0 bases and J shed 1 base, with 9 bases lying between them. The germline V gene encodes CDR1 MDHEN and CDR2 SYDVKM. DNA for the CDR3: TGTGCCAGCAGTTTATGGGGGGAACTTAACTATGGCTACACCTTC. Its translation: CASSLWGELNYGYTF.

V and J are TRBV5-1 and TRBJ1-1, with D possibly TRBD1 on 5 matching bases. The germline V gene encodes CDR1 SGHRS and CDR2 YFSETQ. The CDR3 runs to 15 residues. The ends were cut back, 0 bases at V and 1 base at J, with 10 bases in the middle. CDR3 in amino acids: CASSLGGGENTEAFF. CDR3 DNA sequence: TGCGCCAGCAGCTTGGGCGGAGGGGAGAACACTGAAGCTTTCTTT.

The rearrangement joins TRBV5-1 to TRBJ2-5; D is uncertain. V lost 2 bases, J lost 3 bases, and 5 bases lay in between. This CDR3 contains 12 residues. Germline CDR1 is SGHRS and CDR2 is YFSETQ. CDR3 residues: CASSLREETQYF. The CDR3 region has the DNA TGCGCCAGCAGCTTAAGGGAAGAGACCCAGTACTTC.

This rearrangement joins TRBV19 to TRBJ1-1; weak D call: TRBD1 (5 bases). Looked up from germline, CDR1 is LNHDA and CDR2 is SQIVND (reference sequence). V shed 5 bases and J shed 3 bases, with 13 bases lying between them. CDR3 length equals 14 residues. CDR3 amino acids: CASSGWGSYTEAFF. The CDR3 region has the DNA TGTGCCAGTAGTGGTTGGGGGTCTTACACTGAAGCTTTCTTT.

This clone was observed many times. The chain joins TRBV5-5 to TRBJ2-2; 7 positions match TRBD1. The CDR3 length is 14 residues. The J segment lost 1 base and the V segment lost 4 bases, leaving 1 base of the junction unmatched. The V gene's germline CDR1 is SGHKS and CDR2 YYEKEE (reference sequence). DNA for the CDR3: TGTGCCAGCAGCGCAGGGGGGAACACCGGGGAGCTGTTTTTT. Its protein is CASSAGGNTGELFF.